A single sample is the source of the 25 T cell receptor beta chains below, sequenced in a study of read filtering for tumor transcriptome and immune sequencing. Molecular barcoded adaptors covering alpha/delta and beta/gamma chains were used on approximately 400 ng RNA. From the reads, TCRdb called clonotypes with MiXCR, one entry per CDR3 protein. The sample shows about 63,000 distinct CDR3 sequences, roughly 13% of them seen only once. The specimen sequenced was a population of CD138-negative cells sorted from bone marrow. Receptors originate from a donor older than 35 with multiple myeloma.

As regards this clonotype: A far bigger clonotype differs at one base, so this is likely a read error. Lacking the conserved final phenylalanine or tryptophan, this CDR3 likely reflects a read error. The V call is TRBV11-2, the J call TRBJ1-1, with 7 bases matching TRBD1. The CDR3 runs 15 residues. Germline V lookup: CDR1 SGHAT, CDR2 FQNNGV. Losses at the gene ends were 6 bases for V and 4 bases for J; bases not matched to a gene: 11. This CDR3 is CASSPWTGAITEAFL. DNA for the CDR3: TGTGCCAGCAGTCCTTGGACAGGAGCAATCACTGAAGCTTTCCTT.

About this clonotype itself: This may arise from a read error, as a much more abundant clone is one base away. The chain combines TRBV9 with TRBJ2-7; D ambiguous. The length of the CDR3 is 16 residues. CDR1 is SGDLS and CDR2 is YYNGEE in the germline V gene. The CDR3 region is CASSVGGDAGSYEQDF. The CDR3, as DNA: TGTGCCAGCAGCGTAGGAGGAGATGCAGGATCCTACGAGCAGGACTTC.

Worth noting for this clonotype: A read error may be the cause here, since a much bigger clone is one base away. This rearrangement joins TRBV11-3 to TRBJ2-2, with D perhaps matching TRBD1 or TRBD2 (5 bases each). Germline CDR1 SGHNT, CDR2 YENEEA. The CDR3 has 17 residues. CDR3: CASSLARTIANTGELLF. The CDR3 nucleotides are TGTGCCAGCAGCTTAGCCCGGACAATCGCGAACACCGGGGAGCTGCTTTTT.

CDR3 sequence (DNA): TGCAGTGCTAGAGATGGGCACAACACCGGGGAGCTGTTTTTT. Translated: CSARDGHNTGELFF. The V gene is TRBV20-1, the J gene TRBJ2-2, with no clear D. The CDR3 contains 14 residues. Between the trimmed V and J ends, which lost 0 bases and 2 bases, there was a span of 7 bases. Germline lookup yields CDR1 DFQATT and CDR2 SNEGSKA (reference sequence).

Many counts were recorded for this clonotype. This sequence joins TRBV11-2 and TRBJ2-6; no clear D gene. V lost 1 base and J lost 1, with 8 bases in between. Germline CDR1 is SGHAT and CDR2 is FQNNGV. CDR3 length: 16 amino acids. CDR3 amino acids: CASSLVAGSGANVLTF. The CDR3 region has the DNA TGTGCCAGCAGCTTAGTTGCCGGGTCTGGGGCCAACGTCCTGACTTTC.

The chain combines TRBV4-1 with TRBJ1-5; tentative D call: TRBD1 (5 bases). CDR3 length: 16 residues. V was pared by 11 bases and J by 4 bases, with 24 bases between. Germline assignment: CDR1 MGHRA and CDR2 YSYEKL. The CDR3 coding sequence is TGCGCCGGCGGCCAAGATCGGACATCGAGTAATCAGCCCCAGCATTTT. It codes for CAGGQDRTSSNQPQHF.

This clonotype was counted at least ten times. The junction shows a germline mismatch at one end, possibly a read error. The chain joins TRBV7-2 to TRBJ2-1, with D maybe TRBD1 (6 bases). Germline V lookup: CDR1 SGHTA, CDR2 FQGNSA. The CDR3 is made up of 16 amino acids. This CDR3 reads CASSLDRTRRGDGQFF. CDR3 nucleotide sequence: TGTGCCAGCAGTTTAGACAGGACCCGTCGGGGCGATGGGCAGTTCTTC.

The CDR3 region is CSVWKSADTQYF. CDR3 nucleotide sequence: TGCAGCGTTTGGAAGAGTGCAGATACGCAGTATTTT. V and J are TRBV29-1 and TRBJ2-3; D ambiguous. CDR3 length equals 12 residues. Trimming shortened V by 5 bases and J by 4 bases, and 10 bases separated the two germline ends. Germline loops: CDR1 SQVTM, CDR2 ANQGSEA.

This clonotype has at least ten counts. The V and J genes are TRBV12-3 or TRBV12-4 and TRBJ2-7; no definite D call. This CDR3 is built from 12 residues. Trimming removed 1 base from V and 2 bases from J, with 3 bases in between. DNA for the CDR3: TGTGCCAGCAGTTTAGGCGCCTACGAGCAGTACTTC. This translates into CASSLGAYEQYF.

This clonotype showed up just a few times. The chain employs TRBV29-1 and TRBJ1-1, with D possibly being TRBD1 (6 bases). There are 12 residues in the CDR3. Germline-derived CDR1 and CDR2 are SQVTM and ANQGSEA. Trimming took off 5 bases at V and 10 bases at J, with 17 bases between the two ends. The CDR3 sequence is CSVSRRGGGAFF. The CDR3 coding sequence is TGCAGCGTTTCAAGAAGGGGAGGGGGAGCTTTCTTT.

Regarding this clonotype: A much larger clone differs from this one at a single base, so this may be a read error. This CDR3 is missing its conserved last phenylalanine or tryptophan, likely due to a read error. The chain links TRBV12-3 or TRBV12-4 to TRBJ2-2; D not resolved. Between the trimmed V and J ends, which lost 2 bases and 6 bases, there was a span of 13 bases. The CDR3 loop spans 15 amino acids. CDR3 protein: CASSLWSPTPGELFS. Written as DNA, the CDR3 is TGTGCCAGCAGTTTATGGTCCCCTACCCCCGGGGAGCTGTTTTCT.

In regard to this clonotype: This may come from a read error, since a much larger clone is one base off. The chain carries TRBV12-3 or TRBV12-4 and TRBJ2-2; tentative D call: TRBD1 (6 bases). V gave up 5 bases and J gave up 4 bases, with 14 bases separating them. The CDR3 is 15 residues long. The CDR3 region is CASSNHRVSTGELFF. DNA for the CDR3: TGTGCCAGCAGTAACCACAGGGTATCCACCGGGGAGCTGTTTTTT.

The table lists this clonotype with many counts. In DNA form, the CDR3 reads TGCGCCAGCAGTCAACCTGGACAGATGAACACTGAAGCTTTCTTT. This gives the protein CASSQPGQMNTEAFF. The chain uses TRBV23-1 and TRBJ1-1; D is possibly TRBD1 (6 bases). TRBV23-1 counts as an open reading frame of uncertain function. This CDR3 spans 15 amino acids. Trimming took 2 bases from V and 0 from J, leaving 10 bases between them.

This clonotype was seen ten or more times. This chain uses TRBV12-3 or TRBV12-4 with TRBJ2-5, with D possibly TRBD1 on 6 matching bases. The V and J ends lost 2 bases and 0 bases respectively, with 13 bases between them. This CDR3 spans 16 amino acids. CDR3 sequence (DNA): TGTGCCAGCAGTTTAAGGGGGAAACGATACCAAGAGACCCAGTACTTC. Its translation: CASSLRGKRYQETQYF.

A single count supports this clonotype. V and J are TRBV11-1 and TRBJ2-7; 12 positions agree with TRBD2. Germline CDR1 reads SGHAT; CDR2 reads FQDESV (reference sequence). The CDR3 consists of 15 residues. J was trimmed by 2 bases and V by 4 bases; bases with no gene match: 3. CDR3: CASSSRLAGAYEQYF. CDR3 bases: TGTGCCAGCAGCTCTCGACTAGCGGGGGCCTACGAGCAGTACTTC.

This clonotype showed up many times. The V and J genes are TRBV27 and TRBJ1-5; D is unclear. Germline lookup yields CDR1 MNHEY and CDR2 SMNVEV (reference sequence). Trimming cost V 8 bases and J 7 bases, with 18 bases left between them. This CDR3 comprises 14 residues. The CDR3 reads CASSLVLIGQPQHF. The CDR3 region has the DNA TGTGCCAGCTCACTCGTACTTATCGGGCAGCCCCAGCATTTT.

This clonotype was seen at least ten times. The CDR3 DNA follows: TGCAGTGCTTCCACTAGCGGGGGAAATTGGCAGTACTTC. Protein sequence: CSASTSGGNWQYF. V is TRBV20-1 and J is TRBJ2-7; TRBD2 matches 11 bases. Looked up from germline, CDR1 is DFQATT and CDR2 is SNEGSKA (reference sequence). V shed 5 bases and J 9 bases; nucleotides not matched to a gene: 9. This CDR3 has 13 residues.

The chain links TRBV20-1 to TRBJ2-2, with TRBD2 matching 7 bases. The CDR3 has 13 residues. Germline lookup yields CDR1 DFQATT and CDR2 SNEGSKA (reference sequence). V dropped 4 bases and J dropped 5; count of bases not matched to a gene: 4. DNA of the CDR3: TGCAGTGCTAAAAGCGGGGCAACCGGGGAGCTGTTTTTT. Translating gives CSAKSGATGELFF.

This clonotype showed up many times. The chain couples TRBV2 to TRBJ2-4; D not resolved. Germline V gives CDR1 SNHLY, CDR2 FYNNEI. Deletions cut 4 bases from V and 0 bases from J, with 13 bases between. CDR3 length equals 16 residues. The CDR3, as DNA: TGTGCCAGCAGTGGCCGGGCCATCGCAGCCAAAAACATTCAGTACTTC. This encodes CASSGRAIAAKNIQYF.

At least ten counts were recorded for this clonotype. The J gene is TRBJ2-2, the V gene TRBV7-9; TRBD1 aligns across 9 bases. CDR3 length: 15 residues. The trim removed 4 bases at V and 6 bases at J, leaving 6 bases unmatched. CDR1 and CDR2 (germline): SEHNR, FQNEAQ (reference sequence). The CDR3 is CASSWDRAGPGELFF. DNA for the CDR3: TGTGCCAGCAGCTGGGACAGGGCGGGGCCCGGGGAGCTGTTTTTT.

Concerning this clonotype itself: With a much larger clone just one base away, this may be a read error. This CDR3 fails to terminate in the conserved phenylalanine or tryptophan, so it likely reflects a read error. The genes are TRBV29-1 and TRBJ2-5; unclear D gene. V gave up 6 bases and J gave up 0 bases, with 5 bases separating them. CDR3 size: 11 residues. Germline-derived CDR1 and CDR2 are SQVTM and ANQGSEA. CDR3 region: CSVRYQETQYY. CDR3 coding DNA: TGCAGCGTGAGGTACCAAGAGACCCAGTACTAC.

This clonotype was found many times. The chain employs TRBV5-6 and TRBJ2-3; 7 bases align to TRBD2. CDR1 is SGHDT and CDR2 is YYEEEE in the germline V gene. CDR3 size: 17 residues. V was pared by 4 bases and J by 4 bases, with 15 bases of the junction left unmatched. CDR3 amino acids: CASSVAGLVGEADTQYF. The CDR3 DNA sequence: TGTGCCAGCAGCGTCGCCGGACTAGTCGGGGAGGCAGATACGCAGTATTTT.

This clonotype showed up many times. The chain is built from TRBV29-1 and TRBJ2-7; 9 nucleotides align to TRBD1. The J segment lost 2 bases and the V segment lost 4 bases, leaving 9 bases of the junction unmatched. This CDR3 spans 15 amino acids. Germline CDR1 is SQVTM and CDR2 is ANQGSEA. Here the CDR3 DNA reads TGCAGCGTTGTCCCCCAGGGACAGGGTGCCTACGAGCAGTACTTC. It yields the protein CSVVPQGQGAYEQYF.

This clonotype has ten or more counts. V gene TRBV19 combines with J gene TRBJ1-2; D not resolved. Germline CDR1 LNHDA, CDR2 SQIVND (reference sequence). V lost 4 bases, J lost 1 base, and 10 bases lay in between. The CDR3 is 14 amino acids. CDR3 sequence: CASSTGGFNYGYTF. CDR3 in DNA: TGTGCCAGTAGTACTGGCGGATTTAACTATGGCTACACCTTC.

The chain uses TRBV11-3 and TRBJ2-7, with D possibly TRBD1 on 5 matching bases. Germline CDR1 and CDR2: SGHNT and YENEEA. V lost 4 bases and J lost 2, with 12 bases in between. This CDR3 region has 14 residues. Here the CDR3 DNA reads TGTGCCAGCAGCTCGGCAGGGTGTACCTACGAGCAGTACTTC. Translating gives CASSSAGCTYEQYF.